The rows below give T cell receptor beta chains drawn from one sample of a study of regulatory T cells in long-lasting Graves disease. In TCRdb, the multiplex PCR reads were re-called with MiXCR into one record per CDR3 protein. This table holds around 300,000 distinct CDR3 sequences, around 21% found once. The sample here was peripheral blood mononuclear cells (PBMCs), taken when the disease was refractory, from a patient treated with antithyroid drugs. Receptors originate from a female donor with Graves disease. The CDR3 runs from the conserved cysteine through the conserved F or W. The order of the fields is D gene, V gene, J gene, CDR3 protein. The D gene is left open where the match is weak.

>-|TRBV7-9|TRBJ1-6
CASSLGGGGSPLHF
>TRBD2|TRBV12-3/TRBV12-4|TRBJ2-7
CTSSFSSGAYEQYF
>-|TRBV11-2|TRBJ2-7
CASSLKGGYEQYF
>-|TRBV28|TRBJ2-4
CASSFPGSLSAKNIQYF
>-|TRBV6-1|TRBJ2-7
CASSTGRSTYEQYF
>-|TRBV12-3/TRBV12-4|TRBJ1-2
CASSLSYQGGGYTF
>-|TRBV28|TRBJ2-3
CASEGIERTDTQYF
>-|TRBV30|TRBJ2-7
CAWSVSQGGYEQYF
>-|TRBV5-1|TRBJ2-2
CASTRDPTGGELFF
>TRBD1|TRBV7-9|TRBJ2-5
CASSPDRGRTLGETQYF
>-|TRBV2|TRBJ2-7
CASRFSSYEQYF
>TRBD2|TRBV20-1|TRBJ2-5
CSARALAGGPQETQYF
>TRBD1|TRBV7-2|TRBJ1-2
CASSFRDRGIGYTF
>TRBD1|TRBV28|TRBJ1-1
CASRTGTVPETEAFF
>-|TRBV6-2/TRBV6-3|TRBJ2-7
CASRPRGDSYEQYF
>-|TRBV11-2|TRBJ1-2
CASSPSDGPYGYTF
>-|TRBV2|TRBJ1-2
CASSREGVNYGYTF
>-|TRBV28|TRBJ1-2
CASSQGTLGYTF
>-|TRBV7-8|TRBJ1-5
CASSLRAREAQPQHF
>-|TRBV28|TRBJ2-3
CASSLYSGASTDTQYF
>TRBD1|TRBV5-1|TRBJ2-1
CASSLLPGQGNEQFF
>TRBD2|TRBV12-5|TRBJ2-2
CASGLRLAGNTGELFF
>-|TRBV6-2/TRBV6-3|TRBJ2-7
CASSYGRLEQYF
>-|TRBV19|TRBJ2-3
CASSTARITDTQYF
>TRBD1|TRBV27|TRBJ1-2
CASSLTGVYGYTF
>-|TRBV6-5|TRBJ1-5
CASSYRHGVRGNQPQHF
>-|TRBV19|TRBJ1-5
CASSIQGTTYSNQPQHF
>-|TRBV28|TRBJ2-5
CASSVGVTQYF
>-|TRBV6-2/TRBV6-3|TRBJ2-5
CASSRTGTEETQYF
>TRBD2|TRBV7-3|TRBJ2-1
CASSETGTSSINEQFF
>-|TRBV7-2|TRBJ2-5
CASRPWSQETQYF
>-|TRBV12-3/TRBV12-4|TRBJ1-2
CASSVQQNYGYTF
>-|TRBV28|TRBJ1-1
CASSLLGRSEAFF
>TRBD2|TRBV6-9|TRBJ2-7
CASSYLELAGEEQYF
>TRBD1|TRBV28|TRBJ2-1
CASREPGQAFHEQFF
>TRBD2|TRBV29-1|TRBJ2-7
CSVRSGEDSYEQYF
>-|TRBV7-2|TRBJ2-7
CASSPEGHVRVYEQYF
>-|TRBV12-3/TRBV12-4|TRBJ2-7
CASGLAGLGEQYF
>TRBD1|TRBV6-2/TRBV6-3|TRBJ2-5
CASSYRTGSGETQYF
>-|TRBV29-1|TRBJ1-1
CSVEAATITGSAEAFF
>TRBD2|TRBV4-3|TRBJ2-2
CASSQDPWTSGRSGGELFF
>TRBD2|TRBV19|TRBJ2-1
CASSIRLGTSGKYNEQFF
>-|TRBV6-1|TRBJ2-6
CASRQTSGANVLTF
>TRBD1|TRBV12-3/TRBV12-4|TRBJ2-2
CASSQGGARNTGELFF
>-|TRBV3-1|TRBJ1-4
CASSRRGAEHEKLFF
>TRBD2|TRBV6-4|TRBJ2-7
CASSYLASGMYYEQYF
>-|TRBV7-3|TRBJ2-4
CASSLCPGPTLRAKNIQYF
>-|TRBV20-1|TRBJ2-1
CSASDGAIYNEQFF
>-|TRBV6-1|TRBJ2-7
CASSPNHHEQYF
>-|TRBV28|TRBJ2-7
CASTTGRSGTSTYEQYF
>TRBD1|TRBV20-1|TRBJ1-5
CSAKGQLDQPQHF
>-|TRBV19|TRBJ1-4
CASSSRAAEKLFF
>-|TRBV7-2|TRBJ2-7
CASGFVGSSYEQYF
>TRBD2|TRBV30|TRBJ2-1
CAWSRGGRDNEQFF
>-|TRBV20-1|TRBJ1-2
CSADTGIYGYTF
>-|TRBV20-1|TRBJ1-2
CSARDRYGNYGYTF
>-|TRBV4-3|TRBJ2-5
CASSQEKRETQYF
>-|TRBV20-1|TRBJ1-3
CSAQKGAEKAGNTIYF
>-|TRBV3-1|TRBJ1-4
CASSQDAGTQSEKLFF